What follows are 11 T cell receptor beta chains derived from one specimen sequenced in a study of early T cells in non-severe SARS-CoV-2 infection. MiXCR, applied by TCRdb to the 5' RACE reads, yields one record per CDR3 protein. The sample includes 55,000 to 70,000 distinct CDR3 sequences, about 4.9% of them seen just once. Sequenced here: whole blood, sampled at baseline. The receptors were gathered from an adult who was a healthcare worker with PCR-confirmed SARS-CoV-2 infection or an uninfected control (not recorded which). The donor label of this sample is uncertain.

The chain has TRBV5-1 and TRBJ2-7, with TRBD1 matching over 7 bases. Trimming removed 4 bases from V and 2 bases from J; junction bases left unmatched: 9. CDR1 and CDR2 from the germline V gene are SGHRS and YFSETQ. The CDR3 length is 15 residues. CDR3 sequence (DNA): TGCGCCAGCAGCGGGGCCGGGACAGCCACCTACGAGCAGTACTTC. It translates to CASSGAGTATYEQYF.

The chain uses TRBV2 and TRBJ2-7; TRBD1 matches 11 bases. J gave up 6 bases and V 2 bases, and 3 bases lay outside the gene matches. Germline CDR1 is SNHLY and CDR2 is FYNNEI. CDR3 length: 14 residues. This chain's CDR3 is CASSERTGGGEQYF. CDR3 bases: TGTGCCAGCAGTGAAAGGACAGGGGGCGGCGAGCAGTACTTC.

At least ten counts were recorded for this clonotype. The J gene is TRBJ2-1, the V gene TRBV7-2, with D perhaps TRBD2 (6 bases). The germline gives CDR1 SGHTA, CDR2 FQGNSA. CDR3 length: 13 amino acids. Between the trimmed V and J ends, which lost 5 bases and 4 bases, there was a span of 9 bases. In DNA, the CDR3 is TGTGCCAGCAGCCAAGGAGGGTACAATGAGCAGTTCTTC. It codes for CASSQGGYNEQFF.

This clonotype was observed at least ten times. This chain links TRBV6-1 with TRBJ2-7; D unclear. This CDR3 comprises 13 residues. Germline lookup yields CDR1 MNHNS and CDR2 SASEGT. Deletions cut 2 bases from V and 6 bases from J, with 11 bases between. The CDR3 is CASSESWQTEQYF. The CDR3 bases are TGTGCCAGCAGTGAATCGTGGCAGACCGAGCAGTACTTC.

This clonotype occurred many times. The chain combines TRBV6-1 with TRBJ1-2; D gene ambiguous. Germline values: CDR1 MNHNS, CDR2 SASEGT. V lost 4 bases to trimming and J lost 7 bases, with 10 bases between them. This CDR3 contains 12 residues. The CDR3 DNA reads TGTGCCAGCAGTGCGACTCAGTTTGGCTACACCTTC. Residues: CASSATQFGYTF.

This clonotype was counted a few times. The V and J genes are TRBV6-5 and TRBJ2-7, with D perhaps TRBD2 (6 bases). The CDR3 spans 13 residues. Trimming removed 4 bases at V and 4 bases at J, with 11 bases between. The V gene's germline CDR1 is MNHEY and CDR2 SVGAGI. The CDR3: CASSFGTSYEQYF. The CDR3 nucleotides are TGTGCCAGCAGTTTCGGGACTTCTTACGAGCAGTACTTC.

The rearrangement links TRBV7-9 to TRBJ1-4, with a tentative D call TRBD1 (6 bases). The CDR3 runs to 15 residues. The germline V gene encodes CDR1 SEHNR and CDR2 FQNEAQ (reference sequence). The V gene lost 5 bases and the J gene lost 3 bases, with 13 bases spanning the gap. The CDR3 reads CASSPRTAPNEKLFF. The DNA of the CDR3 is TGTGCCAGCAGCCCGAGGACAGCCCCTAATGAAAAACTGTTTTTT.

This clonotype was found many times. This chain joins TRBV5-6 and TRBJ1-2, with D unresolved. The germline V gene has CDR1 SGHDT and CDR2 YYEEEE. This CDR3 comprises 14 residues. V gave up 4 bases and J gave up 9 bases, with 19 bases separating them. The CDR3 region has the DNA TGTGCCAGCAGCCCCCGACGCCAGGCCGGGAGCTACACCTTC. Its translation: CASSPRRQAGSYTF.

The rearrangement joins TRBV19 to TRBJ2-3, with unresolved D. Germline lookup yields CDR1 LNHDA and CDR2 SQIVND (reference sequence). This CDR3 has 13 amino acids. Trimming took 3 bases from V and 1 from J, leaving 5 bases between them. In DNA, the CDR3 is TGTGCCAGTAGTATCCACCGCACAGATACGCAGTATTTT. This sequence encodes CASSIHRTDTQYF.

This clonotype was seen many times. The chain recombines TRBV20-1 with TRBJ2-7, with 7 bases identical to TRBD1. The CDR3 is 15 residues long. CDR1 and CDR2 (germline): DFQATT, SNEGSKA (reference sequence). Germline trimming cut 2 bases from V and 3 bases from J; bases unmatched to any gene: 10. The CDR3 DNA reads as TGCAGTGCTAGAAAGACAGGGATCCCCAGCTACGAGCAGTACTTC. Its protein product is CSARKTGIPSYEQYF.

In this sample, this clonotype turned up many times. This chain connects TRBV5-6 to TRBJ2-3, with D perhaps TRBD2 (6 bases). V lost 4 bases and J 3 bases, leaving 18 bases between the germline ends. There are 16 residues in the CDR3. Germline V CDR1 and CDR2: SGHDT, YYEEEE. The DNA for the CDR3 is TGTGCCAGCAGCATTTTGGGTGCGGGGATTACAGATACGCAGTATTTT. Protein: CASSILGAGITDTQYF.